One and the same sample provided the 24 T cell receptor beta chains below, sequenced in a study of CD8 T cells in Susac syndrome. Reverse transcription of about 0.45 to 1 ug RNA used random hexamers. TCRdb independently ran MiXCR on the immunoSEQ multiplex PCR reads; one entry per CDR3 protein. This table holds about 210,000 distinct CDR3 sequences, around 95% found once. Material for sequencing was CD4+ T cells from PBMCs. These receptor sequences come from a human donor in good health.

The gene calls are TRBV5-1 and TRBJ1-2; no reliable D call. Per the germline V gene, CDR1 is SGHRS and CDR2 is YFSETQ. V was trimmed by 0 bases and J by 12 bases, leaving 12 bases between them. The CDR3 has 12 residues. The CDR3 coding sequence is TGCGCCAGCAGCTTGGGTCAAGGCTTGGACACCTTC. The encoded protein is CASSLGQGLDTF.

The rearrangement links TRBV20-1 to TRBJ2-7; 9 bases are shared with TRBD1. V was clipped by 6 bases and J by 3 bases; unmatched bases: 9. Germline CDR1 reads DFQATT; CDR2 reads SNEGSKA (reference sequence). The length of the CDR3 is 14 residues. CDR3 region: CSAQGTGTVYEQYV. The CDR3 DNA reads as TGCAGTGCCCAAGGGACAGGGACGGTCTACGAGCAGTACGTC.

This clonotype appeared a single time. The chain has TRBV29-1 and TRBJ2-4; the D gene is possibly TRBD2 (6 bases). CDR3 size: 12 residues. V was pared by 6 bases and J by 6 bases, with 12 bases between. The germline gives CDR1 SQVTM, CDR2 ANQGSEA. The CDR3 sequence is CSVRDLGNIQYF. CDR3 in DNA: TGCAGCGTCCGGGACTTGGGAAACATTCAGTACTTC.

This clonotype was counted only a few times. The V gene is TRBV2, the J gene TRBJ1-2, with D possibly matching TRBD1 (5 bases). Germline CDR1 is SNHLY and CDR2 is FYNNEI. The ends were cut back, 4 bases at V and 4 bases at J, with 10 bases in the middle. CDR3 length: 13 residues. The CDR3 reads CASSAEGSYGYTF. The DNA for the CDR3 is TGTGCCAGCAGTGCAGAGGGGAGCTATGGCTACACCTTC.

The CDR3 DNA is TGCAGTGCCATGGCGTACAGGGTCAATCAGCCCCAGCATTTT. It encodes CSAMAYRVNQPQHF. This chain connects TRBV20-1 to TRBJ1-5; TRBD1 is a possible D gene (6 bases). This CDR3 has 14 amino acids. Germline CDR1 is DFQATT and CDR2 is SNEGSKA (reference sequence). V was pared by 6 bases and J by 3 bases, with 15 bases between.

The chain has TRBV29-1 and TRBJ1-5; TRBD1 matches 10 bases. J was trimmed by 4 bases and V by 7 bases; bases with no gene match: 4. This CDR3 has 13 amino acids. CDR1 and CDR2 from the germline V gene are SQVTM and ANQGSEA. DNA of the CDR3: TGCAGCGCCTCGGGACAGGGGAATCAGCCCCAGCATTTT. Translating gives CSASGQGNQPQHF.

The rearrangement uses TRBV7-9 and TRBJ2-5, with D tentatively TRBD1 (5 bases). V lost 8 bases, J lost 2 bases, and 18 bases lay in between. From germline, CDR1 is SEHNR and CDR2 FQNEAQ (reference sequence). The length of the CDR3 is 15 residues. The chain's CDR3 is CASHSGRDYQETQYF. In DNA, the CDR3 is TGTGCCAGCCATTCGGGCAGGGATTATCAAGAGACCCAGTACTTC.

V usage is TRBV9 and J usage is TRBJ2-7; maybe TRBD2 (7 bases). Germline V gene data show CDR1 as SGDLS and CDR2 as YYNGEE. V was clipped by 4 bases and J by 6 bases, with 20 bases between them. CDR3 length equals 15 residues. CDR3 sequence reads: CASSNTGGTPSEQYF. Written as DNA, the CDR3 is TGTGCCAGCAGCAATACCGGGGGGACACCCTCCGAGCAGTACTTC.

The chain employs TRBV20-1 and TRBJ1-2; D not resolved. V was pared by 6 bases and J by 8 bases, with 16 bases between. CDR1 is DFQATT and CDR2 is SNEGSKA in the germline V gene (reference sequence). The CDR3 length is 12 residues. CDR3 bases: TGCAGTGCCCGGGTCCCAATGGGGGGCTACACCTTC. As protein: CSARVPMGGYTF.

The chain joins TRBV12-3 or TRBV12-4 to TRBJ1-1; D call uncertain. The CDR3 has 13 residues. V was pared by 0 bases and J by 6 bases, with 8 bases between. CDR3 nucleotides: TGTGCCAGCAGTTTAGCGTTGAGGGCTGAAGCTTTCTTT. Translation: CASSLALRAEAFF.

The chain employs TRBV12-3 or TRBV12-4 and TRBJ2-5; 8 bases are a match to TRBD1. V shed 6 bases and J 0 bases; nucleotides not matched to a gene: 6. This CDR3 comprises 15 residues. CDR3 protein: CASRLGTGYQETQYF. CDR3 bases: TGTGCCAGCAGGCTAGGGACAGGATACCAAGAGACCCAGTACTTC.

This rearrangement joins TRBV20-1 to TRBJ2-7, with a weak D call TRBD1 (6 bases). Per germline, CDR1 DFQATT and CDR2 SNEGSKA (reference sequence). The CDR3 is 14 amino acids. V lost 6 bases and J lost 2, with 17 bases in between. The CDR3 protein is CSAVRAGEPYEQYF. Here the CDR3 DNA reads TGCAGTGCGGTTCGAGCAGGGGAGCCCTACGAGCAGTACTTC.

The chain joins TRBV27 to TRBJ2-7, with D possibly matching TRBD1 (5 bases). The CDR3 runs 15 residues. V was clipped by 6 bases and J by 6 bases, with 21 bases between them. Germline V CDR1 and CDR2: MNHEY, SMNVEV (reference sequence). The CDR3 sequence: CASRPAGARDSEQYV. As DNA, the CDR3 is TGTGCCAGCAGACCCGCTGGGGCCCGTGATAGCGAGCAGTACGTC.

This clonotype was seen a few times. The chain couples TRBV7-9 to TRBJ2-5; D gene uncertain. V gave up 5 bases and J gave up 3 bases, with 4 bases separating them. CDR1 and CDR2 from the germline V gene are SEHNR and FQNEAQ (reference sequence). There are 11 residues in the CDR3. The CDR3 spells CASSHEETQYF. As DNA, the CDR3 is TGTGCCAGCAGCCATGAAGAGACCCAGTACTTC. The full variable domain, in which reference TRBV7-9 and TRBJ2-5 provide the parts outside the CDR3, is DTGVSQNPRHKITKRGQNVTFRCDPISEHNRLYWYRQTLGQGPEFLTYFQNEAQLEKSRLLSDRFSAERPKGSFSTLEIQRTEQGDSAMYLCASSHEETQYFGPGTRLLVL.

The chain couples TRBV5-4 to TRBJ2-7; 7 bases match TRBD2. V shed 4 bases and J 2 bases; nucleotides not matched to a gene: 3. Germline V gene sequence: CDR1 SGHNT, CDR2 YYREEE (reference sequence). This CDR3 spans 13 amino acids. This CDR3 reads CASSQAGTYEQYF. In DNA form, the CDR3 reads TGTGCCAGCAGCCAAGCGGGGACCTACGAGCAGTACTTC.

V gene TRBV30 combines with J gene TRBJ2-1; D remains ambiguous. Germline CDR1 and CDR2: GTSNPN and SVGIG (reference sequence). Trimming cost V 5 bases and J 3 bases, with 14 bases left between them. The length of the CDR3 is 14 residues. This CDR3 reads CAWAEQSGYNEQFF. The CDR3 region has the DNA TGTGCCTGGGCGGAACAGTCAGGCTACAATGAGCAGTTCTTC.

CDR3 sequence: CASSLPGQGAGEQFF. The CDR3 region has the DNA TGTGCCAGCAGTCTGCCGGGACAGGGGGCAGGGGAGCAGTTCTTC. The V gene is TRBV28, the J gene TRBJ2-1, with 12 nucleotides matching TRBD1. Germline V gene data show CDR1 as MDHEN and CDR2 as SYDVKM. Trimming removed 5 bases from V and 10 bases from J; junction bases left unmatched: 9. The CDR3 spans 15 residues.

The chain recombines TRBV20-1 with TRBJ1-6; D is undetermined. Germline V gene lookup returns CDR1 DFQATT and CDR2 SNEGSKA (reference sequence). This CDR3 has 13 amino acids. Trimming took off 4 bases at V and 9 bases at J, with 13 bases between the two ends. CDR3 sequence reads: CSATSQYGSPLHF. The CDR3 DNA sequence: TGCAGTGCTACCTCGCAGTACGGTTCACCCCTCCACTTT.

This sequence joins TRBV29-1 and TRBJ1-3, with 7 bases lining up with TRBD1. This CDR3 has 13 amino acids. V lost 3 bases to trimming and J lost 7 bases; unmatched junction nucleotides: 6. Germline CDR1 SQVTM, CDR2 ANQGSEA. In nucleotides, the CDR3 is TGCAGCGTTGACCCGGGCAGGGGGAACACCATATATTTT. It encodes CSVDPGRGNTIYF. The variable domain in full, completed from reference TRBV29-1 and TRBJ1-3, reads SAVISQKPSRDICQRGTSLTIQCQVDSQVTMMFWYRQQPGQSLTLIATANQGSEATYESGFVIDKFPISRPNLTFSTLTVSNMSPEDSSIYLCSVDPGRGNTIYFGEGSWLTVV.

The chain joins TRBV12-5 to TRBJ1-6; D not certain. V lost 6 bases, J lost 8 bases, and 14 bases lay in between. Germline-derived CDR1 and CDR2 are LGHNT and FRNRAP. The CDR3 is 14 amino acids. The chain's CDR3 is CASGREGNYSPLHF. The CDR3 DNA reads TGTGCTAGTGGCCGGGAAGGAAATTATTCACCCCTCCACTTT.

The chain recombines TRBV24-1 with TRBJ2-1; 7 bases are shared with TRBD2. Germline values: CDR1 KGHDR, CDR2 SFDVKD. Losses at the gene ends were 10 bases for V and 9 bases for J; bases not matched to a gene: 11. This CDR3 is built from 13 residues. The CDR3 sequence is CATAREGRGEQFF. The CDR3 DNA reads as TGTGCCACTGCCAGGGAGGGGAGGGGTGAGCAGTTCTTC.

This clonotype was counted a single time. V is TRBV7-3 and J is TRBJ1-2; no reliable D call. V was cut by 2 bases and J by 8 bases, with 12 bases left in between. This CDR3 is built from 13 residues. Germline values: CDR1 SGHTA, CDR2 FQGTGA. The CDR3 here is CASSLVAMRGYTF. The CDR3 DNA sequence: TGTGCCAGCAGCTTAGTGGCAATGAGGGGCTACACCTTC. The full variable domain, rest sourced from reference TRBV7-3 and TRBJ1-2, is GAGVSQTPSNKVTEKGKYVELRCDPISGHTALYWYRQSLGQGPEFLIYFQGTGAADDSGLPNDRFFAVRPEGSVSTLKIQRTERGDSAVYLCASSLVAMRGYTFGSGTRLTVV.

This clonotype was recorded only once. The chain has TRBV7-9 and TRBJ1-2; D is uncertain. This CDR3 has 11 amino acids. The germline gives CDR1 SEHNR, CDR2 FQNEAQ (reference sequence). The V and J ends lost 7 bases and 6 bases respectively, with 9 bases between them. The CDR3 coding sequence is TGTGCCAGCAATGGTGTTAATGGCTACACCTTC. Its translation is CASNGVNGYTF.

The CDR3 region is CATYTGHSGANVLTF. CDR3 nucleotide sequence: TGTGCCACGTACACAGGGCACTCTGGGGCCAACGTCCTGACTTTC. V gene TRBV15 combines with J gene TRBJ2-6; weak D call: TRBD1 (6 bases). The length of the CDR3 is 15 residues. V lost 9 bases and J lost 0, with 12 bases in between. Per germline, CDR1 LNHNV and CDR2 YYDKDF (reference sequence).